These 9 T cell receptor beta chains came from one sample sequenced in a study of blood T cell repertoires in COVID-19. Sequencing was performed with immunoSEQ multiplex PCR; in TCRdb, only in-frame clones are kept and a portion is missing. The top ten clones hold 0.5% to 0.7% of a sample with 25,000 to 35,000 clones, more than 70% of them seen once. The sample comprised peripheral blood. These TCRs come from a woman aged 40-49 years with active or convalescent COVID-19.

The rearrangement joins TRBV24-1 to TRBJ2-5; 8 bases match TRBD2. Germline-derived CDR1 and CDR2 are KGHDR and SFDVKD. The CDR3 sequence is 13 residues long. V lost 9 bases to trimming and J lost 5 bases; unmatched junction nucleotides: 7. CDR3 sequence: CATPAGVRETQYF. The CDR3 DNA is TGTGCCACCCCAGCGGGGGTGAGGGAGACCCAGTACTTC.

This chain joins TRBV9 and TRBJ2-7; 7 nucleotides match TRBD1. This CDR3 region has 16 residues. Unmatched junction bases numbered 10, after V lost 4 bases and J lost 0 bases. The germline V gene has CDR1 SGDLS and CDR2 YYNGEE. The CDR3 reads CASSSSTGIGSYEQYF. The CDR3 coding sequence is TGTGCCAGCAGCTCCTCGACAGGGATTGGCTCCTACGAGCAGTACTTC. The whole variable domain, filled in from reference TRBV9 and TRBJ2-7, reads DSGVTQTPKHLITATGQRVTLRCSPRSGDLSVYWYQQSLDQGLQFLIQYYNGEERAKGNILERFSAQQFPDLHSELNLSSLELGDSALYFCASSSSTGIGSYEQYFGPGTRLTVT.

J is TRBJ1-2 and V is TRBV3-1 (or the pseudogene TRBV3-2); 8 bases are shared with TRBD1. V lost 1 base, J lost 7 bases, and 5 bases stayed unmatched. CDR1 is LGHDT, CDR2 YNNKEL, per germline (reference sequence). This CDR3 is built from 14 residues. Written as DNA, the CDR3 is TGTGCCAGCAGCCAAGGGACAGGGCGCGGTGGCTACACCTTC. This sequence encodes CASSQGTGRGGYTF.

V usage is TRBV11-2 and J usage is TRBJ2-3, with unresolved D. With 1 base removed from V and 1 base from J, the gap between germline ends came to 6 bases. Germline V gives CDR1 SGHAT, CDR2 FQNNGV. The CDR3 runs 14 residues. CDR3 amino acids: CASSLVGGTDTQYF. The DNA for the CDR3 is TGTGCCAGCAGCTTAGTGGGCGGCACAGATACGCAGTATTTT.

The CDR3 sequence: CATGTDTQYF. CDR3 sequence (DNA): TGTGCCACCGGGACAGATACGCAGTATTTT. This chain uses TRBV12-3 or TRBV12-4 with TRBJ2-3, with D unresolved. Between the trimmed V and J ends, which lost 10 bases and 3 bases, there was a span of 5 bases. The CDR3 consists of 10 residues.

This clone has just one count. The chain couples TRBV10-3 to TRBJ2-5, with 12 bases identical to TRBD2. J lost 1 base, V lost 0 bases, and 24 bases had no gene match. This CDR3 spans 24 amino acids. Per the germline V gene, CDR1 is ENHRY and CDR2 is SYGVKD. Written as DNA, the CDR3 is TGTGCCATCAGTGAGTCGGTTACCCGGGCTAGCGGGAGGGTTGGGGATATCTTCCAAGAGACCCAGTACTTC. Its protein product is CAISESVTRASGRVGDIFQETQYF.

This chain joins TRBV15 and TRBJ2-5, with 7 bases fitting TRBD1. Germline values: CDR1 LNHNV, CDR2 YYDKDF (reference sequence). V trimming: 1 base; J trimming: 1 base; junction bases outside the gene matches: 3. The CDR3 extends over 15 amino acids. CDR3 nucleotides: TGTGCCACCAGCAGAGGGACAGGAGTCCAAGAGACCCAGTACTTC. Its translation: CATSRGTGVQETQYF.

CDR3 bases: TGTGCCAGCAGCGTAGGCGAAGGGGTGGGACAGGGAAGGACTGAAGCTTTCTTT. It codes for CASSVGEGVGQGRTEAFF. The V and J genes are TRBV9 and TRBJ1-1; 9 positions agree with TRBD1. Unmatched junction bases numbered 14, after V lost 0 bases and J lost 5 bases. There are 18 residues in the CDR3. Germline V gene sequence: CDR1 SGDLS, CDR2 YYNGEE.

The J gene is TRBJ2-3, the V gene TRBV5-1; D is perhaps TRBD2 (6 bases). The germline gives CDR1 SGHRS, CDR2 YFSETQ. The V end was cut by 0 bases, the J end by 0 bases, with 8 bases between. This CDR3 is 15 amino acids long. CDR3: CASSLGGTSTDTQYF. In nucleotides, the CDR3 is TGCGCCAGCAGCTTGGGCGGGACTAGCACAGATACGCAGTATTTT. The full variable domain, its missing parts supplied by reference TRBV5-1 and TRBJ2-3, is KAGVTQTPRYLIKTRGQQVTLSCSPISGHRSVSWYQQTPGQGLQFLFEYFSETQRNKGNFPGRFSGRQFSNSRSEMNVSTLELGDSALYLCASSLGGTSTDTQYFGPGTRLTVL.